This entry describes one T cell receptor beta chain. The data were obtained in a study of T cell repertoires in cytomegalovirus infection. TCRdb processed the reads anew with MiXCR; each CDR3 protein has one entry. The data hold about 260,000 distinct CDR3 sequences, with roughly 13% observed a single time. V was pared by 0 bases and J by 0 bases, with 5 bases of the junction left unmatched. The CDR3 totals 16 residues. Germline V gives CDR1 MRHNA, CDR2 SNTAGT. This clonotype was obtained from a human donor in good health (CMV status not recorded). Some clones in this sample may be carry-over from other donors' samples. What was sequenced was PBMCs. This chain links TRBV6-4 with TRBJ2-7; the match to TRBD1 covers 7 bases. CDR3 sequence: CASSDSRQGDSYEQYF. DNA for the CDR3: TGTGCCAGCAGTGACTCCCGCCAGGGGGACTCCTACGAGCAGTACTTC.